These T cell receptor beta chains were read from a single sample in a study of T cells after yellow fever vaccination. TCRdb processed the 5' RACE reads anew with MiXCR; each CDR3 protein has one entry. The sample consists of about 150,000 distinct CDR3 sequences, approximately 6.6% of them appearing once. Sample: CD4+ T cells sorted from PBMCs, taken 10 days after the yellow fever booster vaccination. The receptor source for this set is a man aged 25-40 years who received the YFV17D yellow fever vaccine. The CDR3 runs from the conserved cysteine through the conserved F or W. Fields, in order: V gene, D gene, CDR3 length, J gene, clone size, CDR3 protein, CDR3 DNA. D genes are given only for firm matches. Size is stated for part of the rows, as once, few or many counts, or as a class when the clone is expanded.

TRBV5-6	NA	12	TRBJ1-1	many	CASSLPSTEAFF	TGTGCCAGCAGCTTGCCCAGCACTGAAGCTTTCTTT
TRBV5-6	TRBD1	15	TRBJ1-2	many	CASISEGTGIYGYTF	TGTGCCAGCATCTCTGAAGGGACAGGGATCTATGGCTACACCTTC
TRBV4-1	NA	15	TRBJ2-5	many	CASSQDHQRVETQYF	TGCGCCAGCAGCCAAGATCACCAGCGGGTCGAGACCCAGTACTTC
TRBV28	NA	12	TRBJ2-5	few	CASSTTFVTQYF	TGTGCCAGCAGTACGACCTTCGTCACCCAGTACTTC
TRBV6-2/TRBV6-3	NA	12	TRBJ2-7	many	CASSYGAGEQYF	TGTGCCAGCAGTTACGGGGCTGGCGAGCAGTACTTC
TRBV27	NA	16	TRBJ2-5	many	CASSHFPPSEQETQYF	TGTGCCAGCAGTCACTTCCCTCCTAGCGAACAAGAGACCCAGTACTTC
TRBV19	TRBD2	13	TRBJ2-3	many	CASSRAGVGTQYF	TGTGCCAGTAGTCGAGCGGGAGTTGGTACGCAGTATTTT
TRBV2	NA	13	TRBJ2-7	few	CASSVGRGYEQYF	TGTGCCAGCAGTGTAGGCAGGGGCTACGAGCAGTACTTC
TRBV6-1	NA	13	TRBJ2-7	many	CAITQQGTSEQYF	TGTGCCATTACACAGCAGGGCACTAGCGAGCAGTACTTC
TRBV7-2	TRBD2	15	TRBJ2-7	NA	CASSIGLAGYDEQYF	TGTGCCAGCAGCATCGGACTAGCGGGATACGACGAGCAGTACTTC
TRBV7-8	NA	15	TRBJ2-7	NA	CASRSAIRLSGEQYF	TGTGCCAGCAGATCAGCGATTAGACTATCTGGCGAGCAGTACTTC
TRBV5-5	NA	13	TRBJ2-7	many	CASSLTGSYEQYF	TGTGCCAGCAGCTTGACAGGTTCCTACGAGCAGTACTTC
TRBV20-1	TRBD2	17	TRBJ2-2	many	CSARDFLREGHTGELFF	TGCAGTGCTAGAGATTTTTTGCGGGAGGGCCACACCGGGGAGCTGTTTTTT
TRBV5-6	NA	15	TRBJ1-4	many	CASSLVTGKIEKLFF	TGTGCCAGCAGCTTAGTTACAGGGAAGATTGAAAAACTGTTTTTT
TRBV15	TRBD2	15	TRBJ2-1	NA	CATSEGLAGVNEQFF	TGTGCCACCAGCGAGGGGCTAGCGGGAGTAAATGAGCAGTTCTTC
TRBV20-1	NA	12	TRBJ2-7	many	CSAGQGSYEQYF	TGCAGTGCTGGTCAGGGGTCCTACGAGCAGTACTTC
TRBV6-5	NA	15	TRBJ1-2	many	CASSYSSRVEKGYTF	TGTGCCAGCAGTTACTCGTCCAGGGTGGAAAAAGGCTACACCTTC
TRBV11-3	TRBD2	15	TRBJ2-2	few	CASSDRLADTGELFF	TGTGCCAGCAGCGATCGGCTAGCGGACACCGGGGAGCTGTTTTTT
TRBV11-1	NA	18	TRBJ2-3	many	CASSLARAGKGSTDTQYF	TGTGCCAGCAGCTTAGCTCGCGCAGGGAAGGGTAGCACAGATACGCAGTATTTT
TRBV5-1	NA	16	TRBJ2-1	once	CASSLGRRSSYNEQFF	TGCGCCAGCAGCTTAGGCAGGAGGAGCTCCTACAATGAGCAGTTCTTC
TRBV29-1	NA	11	TRBJ1-1	many	CSGVVNTEAFF	TGCAGCGGGGTAGTGAACACTGAAGCTTTCTTT
TRBV6-5	TRBD1	14	TRBJ1-5	many	CASKGQGVNQPQHF	TGTGCCAGCAAGGGGCAGGGGGTCAATCAGCCCCAGCATTTT
TRBV24-1	NA	15	TRBJ2-5	many	CATSDPRDLQETQYF	TGTGCCACCAGTGATCCCAGGGACCTCCAAGAGACCCAGTACTTC
TRBV7-2	NA	14	TRBJ2-1	NA	CASSLDTTYNEQFF	TGTGCCAGCAGCTTAGATACCACCTATAATGAGCAGTTCTTC
TRBV7-3	NA	14	TRBJ2-7	many	CASSFGSGADEQYF	TGTGCCAGCAGCTTTGGATCGGGAGCTGACGAGCAGTACTTC
TRBV9	NA	15	TRBJ1-3	many	CASSVGRSSGNTIYF	TGTGCCAGCAGCGTTGGCCGAAGCTCTGGAAACACCATATATTTT
TRBV7-2	TRBD2	14	TRBJ2-3	many	CASSLRGAVDTQYF	TGTGCCAGCAGCTTGCGGGGGGCCGTAGATACGCAGTATTTT
TRBV20-1	NA	14	TRBJ2-5	many	CSARVAGSGETQYF	TGCAGTGCTAGAGTCGCCGGGAGTGGGGAGACCCAGTACTTC
TRBV6-5	NA	18	TRBJ2-2	NA	CASIYAGGGTMRAGELFF	TGCGCCAGCATTTACGCAGGGGGGGGGACTATGCGGGCCGGGGAGCTGTTTTTT
TRBV2	NA	12	TRBJ2-1	many	CASSGQLYEQFF	TGTGCCAGCAGTGGTCAGTTGTATGAGCAGTTCTTC
TRBV7-6	NA	14	TRBJ2-5	many	CASRLSQNQETQYF	TGTGCCAGCAGGCTATCACAGAACCAAGAGACCCAGTACTTC
TRBV27	NA	14	TRBJ2-7	many	CASSLLVGAYEQYF	TGTGCCAGCAGTTTATTAGTGGGAGCCTACGAGCAGTACTTC
TRBV20-1	NA	13	TRBJ1-2	many	CSADSPLGYGYTF	TGCAGTGCCGACAGTCCTTTGGGCTATGGCTACACCTTC
TRBV7-2	TRBD2	17	TRBJ2-7	many	CASSPRTSGSTSYEQYF	TGTGCCAGCAGCCCGCGGACTAGCGGGAGCACCTCCTACGAGCAGTACTTC
TRBV12-3/TRBV12-4	NA	16	TRBJ1-3	few	CASSRHHRVSGNTIYF	TGTGCCAGCTCCCGCCACCACAGGGTTTCTGGAAACACCATATATTTT
TRBV7-7	TRBD2	16	TRBJ2-3	many	CASSEGLAGAIDTQYF	TGTGCCAGCAGCGAGGGACTAGCGGGAGCTATAGATACGCAGTATTTT
TRBV7-2	TRBD2	15	TRBJ2-3	many	CASSFSGGGTDTQYF	TGTGCCAGCAGCTTCTCGGGGGGAGGCACAGATACGCAGTATTTT
TRBV28	NA	13	TRBJ2-7	many	CASSFSTSYEQYF	TGTGCCAGCAGTTTTTCTACCTCCTACGAGCAGTACTTC
TRBV5-1	NA	14	TRBJ1-6	NA	CASSLQAYNSPLHF	TGCGCCAGCAGCTTGCAGGCCTATAATTCACCCCTCCACTTT
TRBV25-1	NA	13	TRBJ2-3	many	CASSESGSDTQYF	TGTGCCAGCAGTGAGTCGGGTTCAGATACGCAGTATTTT
TRBV7-6	TRBD1	15	TRBJ2-2	many	CASSFPRGLAGELFF	TGTGCCAGCAGCTTTCCCAGGGGGCTTGCCGGGGAGCTGTTTTTT